This TCR delta chain was documented in a study of γδ T cells in repeated Plasmodium falciparum infection. For the study at large: Four controlled malaria infections with P. falciparum NF54 spanned roughly 590 days. Malian samples came from no-transmission periods or across acute febrile malaria episodes.

At least ten counts were recorded for this clone. TCRdb records a much larger clone's protein for this DNA, with a difference at residue 5 that likely arises from a read error; the protein given is the translation of the DNA. Gammadelta T cells were flow-sorted from PBMC into Vgamma9/Vdelta2+ and Vdelta2-negative populations for bulk analysis. CDR3 length: 14 residues. CDR1 is GEAIGNYY, CDR2 EKD, per germline. Trimming shortened V by 3 bases and J by 3 bases, and 13 bases separated the two germline ends. Sequencing covered both gamma and delta TCR chains per sample. TCRdb re-called the multiplex PCR reads using CATT. The data show approximately 90,000 delta-chain clones, approximately 1% seen once.

This receptor was identified in a pool of human donors (malaria-infected and uninfected, not separated). Sequencing used gamma-delta T cells from blood. The chain carries TRDV2 and TRDJ1; TRDD3 might be the D (5 bases). As DNA, the CDR3 is TGTGCCTGTGACGCCGTCTGGGAATCCGATAAACTCATCTTT. Its protein is CACDAVWESDKLIF.